This is a list of T cell receptor beta chains from one sample in a study of OX40 agonist ivuxolimab in advanced cancers. Data came from immunoSEQ multiplex PCR; TCRdb stores just in-frame clones and leaves some out. The sample lists around 19,000 clones; just under 75% were seen once. The material was CD4+ or CD8+ T cells sorted from blood, obtained in a trial of the OX40 agonist ivuxolimab. Receptor source: an adult with an advanced solid tumor such as melanoma, head and neck, liver or kidney cancer. CDR3s leave out the opening cysteine and the closing phenylalanine or tryptophan. A D gene is named only where the DNA matches it firmly.

v_gene	d_gene	j_gene	CDR3aa
TRBV7-9	.	TRBJ2-5	ASSLGAQETQY
TRBV27	.	TRBJ2-2	ASSLSLNSYTGELF
TRBV13	.	TRBJ1-5	ASSLTGSPSPGSNQPQH
TRBV4-2	.	TRBJ2-1	ASSQDSGRGLYNEQF
TRBV2	TRBD1	TRBJ2-7	AGSDQTGSYEQY
TRBV28	TRBD2	TRBJ2-7	ASTAYREGPYEQY
TRBV10-2	.	TRBJ2-1	ASRDSGEQF
TRBV6-4	.	TRBJ2-6	ASSDTISGANVLT
TRBV7-9	TRBD1	TRBJ2-1	ASSDRDRGHWDEQF
TRBV10-3	.	TRBJ1-2	AISDSAAANYGYT
TRBV6-1	.	TRBJ2-1	ASSAGSYNEQF